Below are 18 T cell receptor beta chains sequenced from a single sample in a study of spatial heterogeneity in lung cancer. Time point of the sample: sample taken at primary tumor resection. TCRdb redid the calling of the 5' RACE reads with MiXCR, one entry per CDR3 protein. The table shows tens of thousands of distinct CDR3 sequences, with about 7.2% occurring only once. The specimen was PBMCs, collected at surgery. These receptors all come from a male donor with early-stage non-small cell lung cancer.

Ten or more counts support this clonotype. V and J are TRBV6-1 and TRBJ2-5; D may match TRBD1 or TRBD2 (5 bases each). Germline V gene sequence: CDR1 MNHNS, CDR2 SASEGT. There are 15 residues in the CDR3. The ends were cut back, 6 bases at V and 2 bases at J, with 16 bases in the middle. CDR3 sequence: CASSERGRQQETQYF. The CDR3 DNA sequence: TGTGCCAGCAGCGAGAGGGGACGGCAACAAGAGACCCAGTACTTC.

This clonotype was found many times. The chain has TRBV27 and TRBJ2-1; a possible D gene is TRBD2 (6 bases). Trimming left V 8 bases short and J 2 bases short, with 19 bases between. This CDR3 is 16 amino acids long. Germline-derived CDR1 and CDR2 are MNHEY and SMNVEV (reference sequence). CDR3 amino acids: CASLKSRDLTYNEQFF. In DNA, the CDR3 is TGTGCCAGCCTAAAATCCCGGGACTTGACCTACAATGAGCAGTTCTTC.

This clonotype has at least ten counts. The chain employs TRBV5-6 and TRBJ1-2; D is ambiguous. Trimming removed 1 base from V and 0 bases from J, with 10 bases in between. Germline CDR1 is SGHDT and CDR2 is YYEEEE. The CDR3 spans 15 residues. The CDR3 bases are TGTGCCAGCAGCTTGTCCCCATCCCCTAACTATGGCTACACCTTC. Amino acids: CASSLSPSPNYGYTF.

In its sample, this clonotype was seen a few times. The gene calls are TRBV13 and TRBJ2-7; D is unclear. The CDR3 spans 13 residues. Looked up from germline, CDR1 is PRHDT and CDR2 is FYEKMQ (reference sequence). V gave up 1 base and J gave up 3 bases, with 7 bases separating them. The CDR3 DNA follows: TGTGCCAGCAGCTTAGATACTTACTACGAGCAGTACTTC. Translating gives CASSLDTYYEQYF.

This clonotype was seen ten or more times. The chain combines TRBV7-3 with TRBJ2-1; a weak D match, TRBD2 (5 bases). There are 12 residues in the CDR3. V gave up 0 bases and J gave up 9 bases, with 6 bases separating them. Germline values: CDR1 SGHTA, CDR2 FQGTGA. This CDR3 reads CASSLTGAEQFF. In DNA, the CDR3 is TGTGCCAGCAGCTTAACGGGAGCTGAGCAGTTCTTC.

This clonotype was observed many times. This rearrangement joins TRBV27 to TRBJ2-7; 10 nucleotides match TRBD1. J gave up 2 bases and V 0 bases, and 4 bases lay outside the gene matches. Germline V gene sequence: CDR1 MNHEY, CDR2 SMNVEV (reference sequence). This CDR3 contains 16 residues. The CDR3 DNA reads as TGTGCCAGCAGTTTATCCGGACAGGGGGGTACCTACGAGCAGTACTTC. Protein sequence: CASSLSGQGGTYEQYF.

This clonotype came up a few times. The V call is TRBV6-2 or TRBV6-3, the J call TRBJ2-7; D unclear. V lost 7 bases to trimming and J lost 3 bases, with 4 bases between them. The V gene's germline CDR1 is MNHEY and CDR2 SVGEGT. The length of the CDR3 is 10 residues. The CDR3 DNA reads TGTGCCAGCAAGGGCTACGAGCAGTACTTC. Translated, it gives CASKGYEQYF.

This clonotype was seen repeatedly, ten times or more. J is TRBJ1-1 and V is TRBV6-1; D is undetermined. Germline V CDR1 and CDR2: MNHNS, SASEGT. The CDR3 is 13 residues long. V was clipped by 0 bases and J by 4 bases, with 6 bases between them. CDR3 loop: CASSEAQTTEAFF. CDR3 DNA sequence: TGTGCCAGCAGTGAAGCGCAGACCACTGAAGCTTTCTTT.

The chain combines TRBV30 with TRBJ1-1; possibly TRBD1 for D (6 bases). The CDR3 is 18 amino acids. The germline V gene has CDR1 GTSNPN and CDR2 SVGIG (reference sequence). Trimming pared 0 bases from V and 6 bases from J, leaving 26 bases between. The CDR3 loop reads CAWSVRQGWISRPAEAFF. DNA of the CDR3: TGTGCCTGGAGTGTACGGCAGGGGTGGATCTCCAGACCCGCTGAAGCTTTCTTT.

This clonotype was detected many times. The V gene is TRBV3-1, the J gene TRBJ1-5; perhaps TRBD1 as D (5 bases). The CDR3 spans 15 residues. From germline, CDR1 is LGHDT and CDR2 YNNKEL (reference sequence). V was trimmed by 4 bases and J by 0 bases, leaving 10 bases between them. CDR3 sequence reads: CASSPTVNSNQPQHF. The CDR3 coding sequence is TGTGCCAGCAGCCCGACAGTCAATAGCAATCAGCCCCAGCATTTT.

The chain employs TRBV7-8 and TRBJ1-3, with D unresolved. Germline CDR1 reads SGHVS; CDR2 reads FQNEAQ. This CDR3 region has 16 residues. V was shortened by 2 bases and J by 0 bases, with 11 bases between the two germline ends. As DNA, the CDR3 is TGTGCCAGCAGCTTACTACTTGGCAGCTCTGGAAACACCATATATTTT. Encoded protein: CASSLLLGSSGNTIYF.

This chain connects TRBV5-6 to TRBJ2-3; D remains unclear. Trimming took off 4 bases at V and 4 bases at J, with 16 bases between the two ends. The germline gives CDR1 SGHDT, CDR2 YYEEEE. The CDR3 has 15 amino acids. Here the CDR3 DNA reads TGTGCCAGCAGCAAACGCCCGACTCGCGCAGATACGCAGTATTTT. Its translation is CASSKRPTRADTQYF.

This clonotype was seen repeatedly, ten times or more. The rearrangement joins TRBV28 to TRBJ2-2; D uncertain. V lost 10 bases, J lost 0 bases, and 15 bases lay in between. CDR3 length: 15 residues. Germline assignment: CDR1 MDHEN and CDR2 SYDVKM. CDR3 sequence reads: CATLSAGSNTGELFF. CDR3 DNA sequence: TGTGCCACCCTGTCCGCAGGTTCGAACACCGGGGAGCTGTTTTTT. The variable domain in full, with the rest retrieved from reference TRBV28 and TRBJ2-2, is DVKVTQSSRYLVKRTGEKVFLECVQDMDHENMFWYRQDPGLGLRLIYFSYDVKMKEKGDIPEGYSVSREKKERFSLILESASTNQTSMYLCATLSAGSNTGELFFGEGSRLTVL.

A few counts support this clonotype. The rearrangement joins TRBV5-1 to TRBJ1-1; D is perhaps TRBD1 (6 bases). V lost 2 bases, J lost 5 bases, and 19 bases lay in between. The CDR3 is 16 amino acids. Germline assignment: CDR1 SGHRS and CDR2 YFSETQ. CDR3 sequence: CASSFVVQGQGTEAFF. In DNA form, the CDR3 reads TGCGCCAGCAGCTTTGTGGTTCAGGGGCAGGGAACTGAAGCTTTCTTT.

This clonotype is medium-sized in the sample. The chain carries TRBV28 and TRBJ2-2, with unresolved D. V lost 5 bases to trimming and J lost 5 bases, with 18 bases between them. The length of the CDR3 is 16 residues. CDR1 and CDR2 (germline): MDHEN, SYDVKM. The CDR3 region is CASSPPGMAATGELFF. CDR3 coding DNA: TGTGCCAGCAGTCCTCCTGGAATGGCGGCAACCGGGGAGCTGTTTTTT.

In its sample, this clonotype was seen many times. The chain has TRBV5-4 and TRBJ1-1; the D gene is possibly TRBD1 (5 bases). V lost 0 bases and J 11 bases, leaving 17 bases between the germline ends. The germline CDR1 and CDR2 sequences are SGHNT and YYREEE (reference sequence). This CDR3 has 14 residues. DNA for the CDR3: TGTGCCAGCAGCTTGGCGGGACTCAGTAAGGAGGCTTTCTTT. Amino acids: CASSLAGLSKEAFF. The entire variable domain, with the rest obtained from reference TRBV5-4 and TRBJ1-1, is as follows: ETGVTQSPTHLIKTRGQQVTLRCSSQSGHNTVSWYQQALGQGPQFIFQYYREEENGRGNFPPRFSGLQFPNYSSELNVNALELDDSALYLCASSLAGLSKEAFFGQGTRLTVV.

This clonotype is judged medium-sized. The V and J genes are TRBV28 and TRBJ2-7; D is unclear. V gave up 10 bases and J gave up 2 bases, with 21 bases separating them. The germline gives CDR1 MDHEN, CDR2 SYDVKM. This CDR3 has 15 amino acids. CDR3 sequence: CATSSPFGRPYEQYV. CDR3 nucleotides: TGTGCCACCTCATCCCCCTTTGGCAGACCCTACGAGCAGTACGTC.

This clonotype was detected a few times. J is TRBJ2-3 and V is TRBV20-1, with 7 bases aligning to TRBD2. CDR3 length equals 13 residues. Germline-derived CDR1 and CDR2 are DFQATT and SNEGSKA (reference sequence). The V gene end was trimmed by 7 bases and the J gene end by 1 base; junction bases not matched to a gene: 5. CDR3 residues: CSERLAGTDTQYF. CDR3 nucleotide sequence: TGCAGTGAAAGGCTAGCGGGCACAGATACGCAGTATTTT.